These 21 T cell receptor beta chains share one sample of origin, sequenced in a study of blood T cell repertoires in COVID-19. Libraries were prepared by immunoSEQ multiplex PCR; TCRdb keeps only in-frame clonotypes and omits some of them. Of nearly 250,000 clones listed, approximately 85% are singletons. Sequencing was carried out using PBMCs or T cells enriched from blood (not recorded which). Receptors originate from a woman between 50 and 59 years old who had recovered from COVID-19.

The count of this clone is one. CDR3 residues: CASRLGTNTEAFF. DNA of the CDR3: TGTGCCAGCAGACTCGGGACAAACACTGAAGCTTTCTTT. V is TRBV5-4 and J is TRBJ1-1, with D possibly matching TRBD1 (6 bases). Germline lookup yields CDR1 SGHNT and CDR2 YYREEE (reference sequence). The length of the CDR3 is 13 residues. Trimming took 5 bases from V and 2 from J, leaving 10 bases between them. The whole variable domain, filled in from reference TRBV5-4 and TRBJ1-1, reads ETGVTQSPTHLIKTRGQQVTLRCSSQSGHNTVSWYQQALGQGPQFIFQYYREEENGRGNFPPRFSGLQFPNYSSELNVNALELDDSALYLCASRLGTNTEAFFGQGTRLTVV.

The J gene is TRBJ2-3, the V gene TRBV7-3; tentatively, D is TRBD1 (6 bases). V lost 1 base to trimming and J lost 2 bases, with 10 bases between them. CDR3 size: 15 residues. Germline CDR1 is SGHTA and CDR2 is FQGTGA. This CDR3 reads CASSLNPGDTDTQYF. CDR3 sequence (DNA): TGTGCCAGCAGCTTAAATCCAGGGGACACAGATACGCAGTATTTT.

The chain's CDR3 is CASSLVTGSSYEQYF. As DNA, the CDR3 is TGTGCCAGCAGCTTAGTGACAGGGAGCTCCTACGAGCAGTACTTC. The chain recombines TRBV11-2 with TRBJ2-7; 7 positions match TRBD1. This CDR3 is 15 amino acids long. Trimming cost V 1 base and J 0 bases; bases outside gene matches: 3. CDR1 and CDR2 (germline): SGHAT, FQNNGV.

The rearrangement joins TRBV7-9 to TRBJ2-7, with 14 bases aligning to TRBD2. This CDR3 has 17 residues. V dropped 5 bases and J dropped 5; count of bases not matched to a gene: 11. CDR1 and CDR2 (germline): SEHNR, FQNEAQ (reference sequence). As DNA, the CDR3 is TGTGCCAGCAGCCCCCGGTTGGGACTAGCGGGAGACAACGAGCAGTACTTC. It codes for CASSPRLGLAGDNEQYF.

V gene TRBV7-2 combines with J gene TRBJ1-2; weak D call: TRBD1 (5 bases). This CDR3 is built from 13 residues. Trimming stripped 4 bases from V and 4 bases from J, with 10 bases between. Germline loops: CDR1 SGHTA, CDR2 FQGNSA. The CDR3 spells CASSSPGIYGYTF. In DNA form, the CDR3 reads TGTGCCAGCAGCTCGCCAGGGATCTATGGCTACACCTTC.

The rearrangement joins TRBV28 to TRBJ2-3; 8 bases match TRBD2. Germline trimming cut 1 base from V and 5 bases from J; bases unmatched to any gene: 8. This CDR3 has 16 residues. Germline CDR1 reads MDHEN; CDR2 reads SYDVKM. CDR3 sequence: CASSLSGAGDRDTQYF. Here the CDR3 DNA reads TGTGCCAGCAGTTTATCGGGAGCGGGAGATAGAGATACGCAGTATTTT.

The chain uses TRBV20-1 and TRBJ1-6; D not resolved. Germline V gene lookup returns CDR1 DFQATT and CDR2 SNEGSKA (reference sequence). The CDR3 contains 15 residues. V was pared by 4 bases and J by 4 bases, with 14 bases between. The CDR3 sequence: CSANEGVGYNSPLHF. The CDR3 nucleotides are TGCAGTGCTAATGAGGGCGTGGGTTATAATTCACCCCTCCACTTT.

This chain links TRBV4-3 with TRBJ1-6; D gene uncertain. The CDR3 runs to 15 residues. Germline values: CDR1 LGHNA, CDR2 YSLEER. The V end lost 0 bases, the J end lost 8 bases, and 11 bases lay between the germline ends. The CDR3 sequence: CASSQDRFPDSPLHF. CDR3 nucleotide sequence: TGCGCCAGCAGCCAAGACAGGTTCCCTGATTCACCCCTCCACTTT.

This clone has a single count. CDR3 nucleotide sequence: TGTGCCAGCAGCCCATCAACGGGGGACACTGAAGCTTTCTTT. It specifies CASSPSTGDTEAFF. The rearrangement uses TRBV11-3 and TRBJ1-1; maybe TRBD1 (5 bases). Germline lookup yields CDR1 SGHNT and CDR2 YENEEA. Trimming removed 5 bases at V and 3 bases at J, with 13 bases between. CDR3 length equals 14 residues.

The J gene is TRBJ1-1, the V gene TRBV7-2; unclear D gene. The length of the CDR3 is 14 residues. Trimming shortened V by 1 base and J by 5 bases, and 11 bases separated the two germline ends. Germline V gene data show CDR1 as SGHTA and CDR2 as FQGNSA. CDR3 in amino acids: CASSLDSVRTEAFF. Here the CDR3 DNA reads TGTGCCAGCAGCTTAGACTCGGTAAGAACTGAAGCTTTCTTT.

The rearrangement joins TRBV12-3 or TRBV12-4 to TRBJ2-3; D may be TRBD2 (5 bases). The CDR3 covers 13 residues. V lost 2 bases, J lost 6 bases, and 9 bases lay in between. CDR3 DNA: TGTGCCAGCAGTTTACAATCTAGCGATACGCAGTATTTT. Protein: CASSLQSSDTQYF.

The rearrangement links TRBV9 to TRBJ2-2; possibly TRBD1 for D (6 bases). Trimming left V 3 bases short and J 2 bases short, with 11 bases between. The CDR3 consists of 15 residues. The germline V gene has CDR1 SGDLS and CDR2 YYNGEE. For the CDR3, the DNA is TGTGCCAGCAGCGCGGGACAAGTAAACACCGGGGAGCTGTTTTTT. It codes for CASSAGQVNTGELFF.

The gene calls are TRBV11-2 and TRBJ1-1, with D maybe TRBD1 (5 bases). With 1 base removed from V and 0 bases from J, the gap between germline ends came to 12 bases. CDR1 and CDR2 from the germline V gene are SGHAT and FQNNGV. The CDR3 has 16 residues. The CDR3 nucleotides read TGTGCCAGCAGCTTAGCCTGGGGGGAGATGAACACTGAAGCTTTCTTT. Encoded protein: CASSLAWGEMNTEAFF.

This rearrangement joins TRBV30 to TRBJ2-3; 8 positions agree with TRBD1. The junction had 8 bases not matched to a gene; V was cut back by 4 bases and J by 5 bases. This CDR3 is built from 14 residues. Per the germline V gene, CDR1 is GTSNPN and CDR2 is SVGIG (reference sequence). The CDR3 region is CAWNRRQGKDTQYF. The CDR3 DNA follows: TGTGCCTGGAACCGAAGACAGGGGAAAGATACGCAGTATTTT.

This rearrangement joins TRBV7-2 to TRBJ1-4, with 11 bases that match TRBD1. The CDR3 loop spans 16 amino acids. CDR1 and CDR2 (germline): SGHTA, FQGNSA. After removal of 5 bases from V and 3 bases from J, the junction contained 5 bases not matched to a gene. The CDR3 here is CASSRTGGVANEKLFF. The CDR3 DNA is TGTGCCAGCAGCCGGACAGGGGGCGTCGCTAATGAAAAACTGTTTTTT. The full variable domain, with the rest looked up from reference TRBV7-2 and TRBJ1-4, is GAGVSQSPSNKVTEKGKDVELRCDPISGHTALYWYRQSLGQGLEFLIYFQGNSAPDKSGLPSDRFSAERTGGSVSTLTIQRTQQEDSAVYLCASSRTGGVANEKLFFGSGTQLSVL.

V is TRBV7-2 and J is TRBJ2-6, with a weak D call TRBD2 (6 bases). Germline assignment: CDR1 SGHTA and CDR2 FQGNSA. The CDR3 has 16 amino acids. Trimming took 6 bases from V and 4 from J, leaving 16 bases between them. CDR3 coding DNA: TGTGCCAGCAGTCCACGTGGGGGGTCGGGGGCCAACGTCCTGACTTTC. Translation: CASSPRGGSGANVLTF.

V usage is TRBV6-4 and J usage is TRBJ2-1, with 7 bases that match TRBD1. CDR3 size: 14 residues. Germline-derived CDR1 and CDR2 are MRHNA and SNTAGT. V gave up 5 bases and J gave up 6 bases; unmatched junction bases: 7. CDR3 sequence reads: CASSIRQGVNEQFF. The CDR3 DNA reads TGTGCCAGCAGTATAAGGCAGGGGGTCAATGAGCAGTTCTTC.

The CDR3 is CASSWLAGPTDTQYF. For the CDR3, the DNA is TGTGCCAGCAGTTGGCTAGCGGGGCCAACAGATACGCAGTATTTT. The V and J genes are TRBV6-2 or TRBV6-3 and TRBJ2-3; 9 bases line up with TRBD2. Germline V gene sequence: CDR1 MNHEY, CDR2 SVGEGT. Trimming at V came to 4 bases and at J to 3 bases, leaving 5 bases not matched to a gene. CDR3 size: 15 residues.

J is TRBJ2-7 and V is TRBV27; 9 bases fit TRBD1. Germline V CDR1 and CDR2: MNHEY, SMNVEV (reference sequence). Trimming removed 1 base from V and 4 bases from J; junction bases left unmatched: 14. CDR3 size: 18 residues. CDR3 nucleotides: TGTGCCAGCAGTTTATATCAACCGGGACAGGGCCCACTGTACGAGCAGTACTTC. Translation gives CASSLYQPGQGPLYEQYF.

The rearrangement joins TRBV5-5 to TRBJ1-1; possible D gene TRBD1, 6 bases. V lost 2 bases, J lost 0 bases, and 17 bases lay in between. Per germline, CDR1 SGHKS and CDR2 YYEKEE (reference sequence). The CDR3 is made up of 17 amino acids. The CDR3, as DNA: TGTGCCAGCAGCTTCACAGGGATTGGGGCAATGAACACTGAAGCTTTCTTT. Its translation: CASSFTGIGAMNTEAFF. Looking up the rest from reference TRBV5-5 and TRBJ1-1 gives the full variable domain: DAGVTQSPTHLIKTRGQQVTLRCSPISGHKSVSWYQQVLGQGPQFIFQYYEKEERGRGNFPDRFSARQFPNYSSELNVNALLLGDSALYLCASSFTGIGAMNTEAFFGQGTRLTVV.

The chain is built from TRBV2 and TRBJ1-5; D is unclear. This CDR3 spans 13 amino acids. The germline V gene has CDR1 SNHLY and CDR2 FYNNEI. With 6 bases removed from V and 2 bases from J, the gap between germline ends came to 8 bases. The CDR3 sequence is CASRLEGNQPQHF. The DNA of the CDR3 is TGTGCCAGCAGACTGGAGGGCAATCAGCCCCAGCATTTT.